This T cell receptor beta chain is drawn from a study of blood T cell repertoires in COVID-19. Looking at the study overall: Sources were T cells, B-cell-depleted T cells, or PBMCs; the material itself was cDNA or gDNA.

TCRdb's table, derived via immunoSEQ multiplex PCR, lists solely in-frame clones and lacks some. The sample carries around 140,000 clones, almost 70% recorded once. The sequenced material came from peripheral blood. The receptor's source is a woman in her sixties or seventies with acute or convalescent COVID-19.

This CDR3 is CASSVAPVGGPDTGELFF. Written as DNA, the CDR3 is TGTGCCAGCAGCGTAGCTCCAGTGGGGGGGCCGGACACCGGGGAGCTGTTTTTT. V is TRBV9 and J is TRBJ2-2, with TRBD2 as a possible D gene (7 bases). This CDR3 has 18 residues. V lost 0 bases and J lost 3, with 18 bases in between. Germline values: CDR1 SGDLS, CDR2 YYNGEE.